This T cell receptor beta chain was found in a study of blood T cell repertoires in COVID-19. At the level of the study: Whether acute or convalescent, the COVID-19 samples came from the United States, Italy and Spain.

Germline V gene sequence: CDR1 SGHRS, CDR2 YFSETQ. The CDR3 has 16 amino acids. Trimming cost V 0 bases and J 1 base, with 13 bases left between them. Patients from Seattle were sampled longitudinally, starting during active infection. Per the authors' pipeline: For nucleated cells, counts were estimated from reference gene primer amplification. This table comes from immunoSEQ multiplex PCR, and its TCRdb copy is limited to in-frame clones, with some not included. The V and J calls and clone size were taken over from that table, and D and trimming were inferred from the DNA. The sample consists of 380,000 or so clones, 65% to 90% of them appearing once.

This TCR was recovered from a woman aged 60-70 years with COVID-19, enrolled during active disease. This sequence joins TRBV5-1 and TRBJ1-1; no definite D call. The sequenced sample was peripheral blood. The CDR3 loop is CASSLDPTVSNTEAFF. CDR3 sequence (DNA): TGCGCCAGCAGCTTGGATCCCACGGTTTCGAACACTGAAGCTTTCTTT.